This TCR beta chain appears in the sequencing data of a study of CD8 T cells in ankylosing spondylitis. The CDR3 consists of 15 residues. Germline V gene sequence: CDR1 SGHVS, CDR2 FQNEAQ. Trimming took 0 bases from V and 1 from J, leaving 9 bases between them. TCRdb re-called the 5' RACE reads through MiXCR, storing one row per CDR3 protein. The table shows around 390,000 distinct CDR3 sequences, with more than 20% occurring only once. Remarks on this clonotype: Its antigen remains unidentified.

Regarding the study as a whole: There was a TCR beta motif, made of 7 to 9 highly homologous variants, that appeared characteristic of ankylosing spondylitis blood. Clones linked with disease were CD8+ and fairly uncommon in the peripheral blood. Disease-associated clones were reportedly significantly overrepresented in matched ankylosing spondylitis synovial fluid. Some of the motif variants had earlier been found in reactive arthritis patients' fluid and blood.

Specimen: blood, either unsorted or a sorted T cell fraction (not recorded which). The receptor comes from a male donor with ankylosing spondylitis. The J gene is TRBJ1-1, the V gene TRBV7-8; D is ambiguous. The CDR3 region is CASSLAHLRNTEAFF. DNA of the CDR3: TGTGCCAGCAGCTTAGCACACCTTAGGAACACTGAAGCTTTCTTT.